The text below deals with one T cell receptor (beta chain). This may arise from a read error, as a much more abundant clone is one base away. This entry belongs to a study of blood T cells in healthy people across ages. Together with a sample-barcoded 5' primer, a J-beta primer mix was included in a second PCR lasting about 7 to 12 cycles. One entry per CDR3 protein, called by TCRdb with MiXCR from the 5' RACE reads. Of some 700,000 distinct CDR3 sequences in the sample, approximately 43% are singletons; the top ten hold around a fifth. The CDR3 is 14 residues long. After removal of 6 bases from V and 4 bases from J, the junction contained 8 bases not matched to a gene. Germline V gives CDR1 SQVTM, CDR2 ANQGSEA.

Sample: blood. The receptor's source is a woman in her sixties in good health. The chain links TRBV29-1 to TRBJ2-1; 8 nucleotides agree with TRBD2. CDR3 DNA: TGCAGCGTGAGACTAGCGAGAGGTTACAATGAGCAGTTCTTC. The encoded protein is CSVRLARGYNEQFF.